This T cell receptor beta chain was identified in a study of CD8+ T cells in alopecia areata. The overall study: Each day, treated patients took oral tofacitinib twice, at 5 to 10 mg per dose. Study results and limitations: The study found higher clonality in lesional than normal scalp, especially in alopecia totalis/universalis. Expanded CD8+ clones among the top 100, as well as scalp clonality, were significantly decreased by tofacitinib.

Sequencing templates came from extracted RNA that was reverse transcribed into cDNA. TCRdb's copy holds only in-frame clones and misses some; the assay was immunoSEQ multiplex PCR. The data show some 210,000 clones, under 70% seen once. As regards this clone: Its antigen is undetermined.

The treatment was: oral pan-JAK inhibitor, 5-10 mg twice daily. The V and J ends lost 2 bases and 7 bases respectively, with 13 bases between them. Germline CDR1 and CDR2: SGHTA and FQGTGA. The CDR3 spans 14 residues. Sequencing was performed on CD4+ T cells sorted from blood, taken around week 44, from a patient treated with tofacitinib. The source is a human donor with alopecia areata. The chain carries TRBV7-3 and TRBJ2-3; D gene uncertain. The CDR3 coding sequence is TGTGCCAGCAGCTTAGACAAAGCTAGTAATACGCAGTATTTT. Amino acids: CASSLDKASNTQYF.